This T cell receptor beta chain was obtained from a study of blood T cells in healthy people across ages. Study results and limitations: Observed TCR beta diversity showed a strong correlation with the percentage of naive T cells as measured by flow cytometry. It was the long-lived donors that had more naive CD4+ cells and higher diversity than aged donors.

Alongside a J-beta primer mix, a sample-barcoded 5' primer served in a second PCR lasting roughly 6 to 11 cycles. MiXCR, applied by TCRdb to the 5' RACE reads, yields one record per CDR3 protein. The table includes about 1.1 million distinct CDR3 sequences, more than 30% detected once. Germline CDR1 reads SEHNR; CDR2 reads FQNEAQ (reference sequence). The CDR3 totals 14 residues. About this clonotype itself: Its specificity is unknown. The germline gene is not matched at one end of the junction; a read error may be the cause.

Researchers report isolating at least 6.5 million PBMCs per sample. Per sample, no less than 5 micrograms of total RNA were extracted. The chain combines TRBV7-9 with TRBJ1-4; D is undetermined. The receptor comes from a man in his late teens or twenties in good health. Sequenced input: blood. The CDR3 region is CTSSFSPSGEKLFF. CDR3 coding DNA: TGTACCAGCAGCTTTAGCCCCTCGGGTGAAAAACTGTTTTTT.